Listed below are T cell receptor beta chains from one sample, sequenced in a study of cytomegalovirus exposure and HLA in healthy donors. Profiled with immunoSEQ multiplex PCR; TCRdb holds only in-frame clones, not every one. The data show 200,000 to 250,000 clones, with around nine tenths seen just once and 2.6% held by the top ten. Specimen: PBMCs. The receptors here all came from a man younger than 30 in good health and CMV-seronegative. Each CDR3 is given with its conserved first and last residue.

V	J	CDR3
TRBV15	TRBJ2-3	CATSRRGEFHTTDTQYF
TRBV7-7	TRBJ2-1	CASSPTSGGNNEQFF
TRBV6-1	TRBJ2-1	CASSSGTINEQFF
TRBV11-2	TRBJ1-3	CASSATDRGNSGNTIYF
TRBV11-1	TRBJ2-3	CASADSGSSTDTQYF
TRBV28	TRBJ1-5	CASSFPRGSQPQHF
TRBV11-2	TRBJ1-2	CASRSVGQEYPNYGYTF
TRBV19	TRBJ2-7	CASSMKRYYEQYF
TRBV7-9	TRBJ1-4	CASSLGQVAPNEKLFF
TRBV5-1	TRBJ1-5	CASSLTGVSNQPQHF
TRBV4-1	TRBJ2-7	CASSQRTSGMIPHEQYF